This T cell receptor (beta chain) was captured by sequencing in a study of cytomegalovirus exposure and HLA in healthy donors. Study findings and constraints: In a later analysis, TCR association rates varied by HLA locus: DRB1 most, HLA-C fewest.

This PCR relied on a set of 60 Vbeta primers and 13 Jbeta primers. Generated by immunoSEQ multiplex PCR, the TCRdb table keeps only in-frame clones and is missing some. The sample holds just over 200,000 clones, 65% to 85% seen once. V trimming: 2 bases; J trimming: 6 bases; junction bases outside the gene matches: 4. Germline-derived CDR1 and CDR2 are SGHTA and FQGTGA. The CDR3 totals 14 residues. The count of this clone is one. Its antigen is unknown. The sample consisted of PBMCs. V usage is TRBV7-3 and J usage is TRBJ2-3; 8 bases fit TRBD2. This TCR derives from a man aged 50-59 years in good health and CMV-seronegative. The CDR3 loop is CASSLSTSVDTQYF. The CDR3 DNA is TGTGCCAGCAGCTTATCGACTAGCGTGGATACGCAGTATTTT.